Listed below are T cell receptor beta chains from one sample, sequenced in a study of tumor and adjacent non-tumor tissue in lung cancer. TCRdb independently ran MiXCR on the multiplex PCR reads; one entry per CDR3 protein. This repertoire shows around 70,000 distinct CDR3 sequences, 73% found once; its top ten account for about 30%. The sequenced sample consisted of lung tumor tissue. Receptors originate from a man between 60 and 70 years old with non-small cell lung cancer. Both conserved end residues are part of each CDR3. A D gene is named only where the DNA matches it firmly. Some rows mark clone size as missing; the rest say once, few, many or name a class of expanded clone.

v_gene	d_gene	j_gene	abundance	CDR3aa	CDR3nt
TRBV5-6	TRBD2	TRBJ2-3	many	CASSLVLAGGTDTQYF	TGTGCCAGCAGCTTGGTACTAGCGGGAGGAACAGATACGCAGTATTTT
TRBV29-1	-	TRBJ2-7	-	CRVAAAYEQYF	TGCAGGGTTGCGGCAGCCTATGAGCAGTACTTC
TRBV6-5	-	TRBJ2-2	-	CASSFSRRVTGELFF	TGTGCCAGCAGTTTCTCGAGAAGGGTCACAGGGGAGCTGTTTTTT
TRBV28	-	TRBJ1-5	once	CASSQRGLRGGYSNKPQHF	TGTGCCAGCAGTCAAAGGGGACTCAGAGGGGGTTATAGCAATAAGCCCCAGCATTTT
TRBV20-1	-	TRBJ2-7	-	CSARERLDEQYF	TGCAGTGCGAGGGAGAGACTCGATGAGCAGTACTTC
TRBV28	-	TRBJ2-1	-	CATSLSGVYNEQFF	TGTGCCACCAGTCTTAGCGGTGTCTACAACGAGCAGTTCTTC
TRBV20-1	-	TRBJ1-2	many	CSARRGDHGYTF	TGCAGTGCTAGACGGGGGGACCATGGCTACACCTTC
TRBV20-1	TRBD1	TRBJ1-2	-	CSARPETGDDPYGYTF	TGCAGTGCTAGACCTGAGACAGGGGATGACCCCTATGGATACACCTTC
TRBV6-1	-	TRBJ1-5	-	CASSGLRHGSLPQHF	TGTGCCAGCAGTGGATTACGGCATGGTTCTCTGCCCCAGCATTTT
TRBV28	-	TRBJ1-2	-	CASQDGFPYGYTF	TGTGCCAGTCAAGACGGATTCCCCTATGGCTACACCTTC
TRBV29-1	-	TRBJ1-2	medium-sized	CSVGGEGYTF	TGCAGCGTAGGAGGGGAAGGCTACACCTTC
TRBV10-2	-	TRBJ2-7	-	CASSDGGKTYEQYF	TGCGCCAGCAGTGACGGAGGGAAGACATACGAGCAGTACTTC
TRBV20-1	TRBD2	TRBJ2-7	-	CSARDRGLAAYKQYF	TGCAGTGCTAGAGATCGAGGTCTAGCGGCCTACAAGCAGTATTTC
TRBV20-1	-	TRBJ2-1	-	CSATLNEQFF	TGCAGTGCTACCCTAAACGAGCAGTTCTTC
TRBV6-1	-	TRBJ1-5	few	CASIELTGGQPQHF	TGTGCCAGTATTGAATTGACCGGGGGTCAGCCCCAGCATTTT
TRBV29-1	-	TRBJ2-3	-	CSVSKGGIDTQYF	TGCAGCGTTTCTAAGGGGGGGATAGATACGCAGTATTTT
TRBV6-1	-	TRBJ1-2	many	CASSDPGAANYGYTF	TGTGCCAGCAGTGACCCAGGGGCAGCTAACTATGGCTACACCTTC
TRBV14	-	TRBJ1-1	-	CASSLYRVAFF	TGTGCCAGCAGCCTTTATCGAGTAGCTTTCTTT
TRBV11-1	-	TRBJ1-1	-	CTSSLTPGAEAFF	TGTACCAGCAGCTTAACTCCGGGGGCTGAAGCTTTCTTT
TRBV20-1	-	TRBJ2-7	few	CSAREGGIVSYEQYF	TGCAGTGCTAGAGAAGGCGGGATAGTGTCCTACGAGCAGTACTTC
TRBV24-1	-	TRBJ1-1	once	CASSTKNEAFF	TGTGCCTCGTCTACTAAAAATGAAGCTTTCTTT
TRBV7-9	-	TRBJ2-1	-	CAGSFGSDEQFF	TGTGCCGGCAGCTTCGGCAGCGATGAACAGTTCTTC
TRBV11-2	-	TRBJ1-1	many	CASSFGTLNTEAFF	TGTGCCAGCAGCTTTGGGACGTTGAACACTGAAGCTTTCTTT
TRBV20-1	TRBD2	TRBJ2-7	-	CSATCGSSSYEQYF	TGTAGTGCCACATGCGGGAGCAGTTCCTACGAGCAGTACTTC
TRBV6-1	-	TRBJ1-5	-	CASSEVPKCDQPQHF	TGTGCCAGCAGTGAAGTACCGAAATGCGATCAGCCCCAGCATTTT
TRBV20-1	-	TRBJ2-5	medium-sized	CSARDPPFAGETQYF	TGCAGTGCTAGAGATCCCCCATTTGCGGGGGAGACCCAGTACTTC
TRBV12-3/TRBV12-4	TRBD2	TRBJ2-3	-	CANSATSGTDTQYF	TGTGCCAACAGCGCGACTAGCGGCACAGATACGCAGTATTTT
TRBV20-1	TRBD1	TRBJ2-3	-	CSVLQTDRGIWGDTRYF	TGTAGTGTTCTCCAAACGGACAGGGGAATCTGGGGAGATACGCGGTATTTT
TRBV20-1	-	TRBJ2-1	-	CSISMGGEQFF	TGCAGTATTAGTATGGGGGGTGAGCAGTTCTTC
TRBV6-5	-	TRBJ2-2	-	CASSYPTRYTGELFF	TGTGCCAGCAGTTATCCTACCCGTTACACCGGGGAGCTGTTTTTT
TRBV6-5	-	TRBJ2-2	-	CASSYKGGGQLFF	TGTGCCAGTAGCTACAAGGGGGGCGGGCAGCTGTTTTTT